This TCR beta chain was identified during a study of molecular identifiers for immune sequencing clone quantification. Across the whole study: The replicates split RNA from roughly 20,000 or 100,000 naive CD8 cells five ways and sequenced four. Study conclusions and caveats: Highly expanded clone sizes could be underestimated by identical TCR molecules sharing a barcode.

This clonotype came up many times. Its antigen is as yet unknown. Making the bulk TCR libraries relied on previously described methods and listed TCR primers. TCRdb recomputed calls from the PCR reads with MiXCR, one row per CDR3 protein. Of around 460,000 distinct CDR3 sequences listed, 20% to 25% are singletons. In germline, CDR1 is LNHDA, CDR2 SQIVND (reference sequence). The CDR3 consists of 13 residues. Trimming removed 7 bases from V and 0 bases from J, with 4 bases in between. The V and J genes are TRBV19 and TRBJ2-6, with no clear D. The material sequenced was naive CD8+ T cells from blood, with Jurkat cell RNA spiked in. Stated subset: FACS-sorted CD8+CD4-CCR7+CD45RA+ naive T cells. The receptor's source is a human donor in good health. Some libraries in this study had Jurkat cell RNA spiked in. CDR3 DNA sequence: TGTGCCAGTACCGACTCTGGGGCCAACGTCCTGACTTTC. Translating it yields CASTDSGANVLTF.